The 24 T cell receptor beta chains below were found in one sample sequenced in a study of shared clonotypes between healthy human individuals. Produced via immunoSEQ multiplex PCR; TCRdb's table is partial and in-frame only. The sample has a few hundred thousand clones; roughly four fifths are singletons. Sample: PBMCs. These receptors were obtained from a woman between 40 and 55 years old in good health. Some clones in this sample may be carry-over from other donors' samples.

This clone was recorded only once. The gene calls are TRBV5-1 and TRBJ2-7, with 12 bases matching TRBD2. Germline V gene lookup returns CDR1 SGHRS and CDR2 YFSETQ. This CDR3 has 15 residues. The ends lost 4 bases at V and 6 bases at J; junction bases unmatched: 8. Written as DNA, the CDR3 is TGCGCCAGCAGCCAGACTAGCGGGAGTAGGGGCGAGCAGTACTTC. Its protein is CASSQTSGSRGEQYF.

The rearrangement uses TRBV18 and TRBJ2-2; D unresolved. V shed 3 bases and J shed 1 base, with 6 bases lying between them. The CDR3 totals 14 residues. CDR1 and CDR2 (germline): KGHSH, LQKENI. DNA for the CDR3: TGTGCCAGCTCACCGAGTCAGAACACCGGGGAGCTGTTTTTT. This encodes CASSPSQNTGELFF.

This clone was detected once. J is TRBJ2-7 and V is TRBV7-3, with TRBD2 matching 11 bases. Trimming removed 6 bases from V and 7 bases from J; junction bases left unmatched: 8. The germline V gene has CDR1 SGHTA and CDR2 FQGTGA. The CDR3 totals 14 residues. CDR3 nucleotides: TGTGCCAGCAGGTCTAGCGGGAGGTCGGGGGAGCAGTACTTC. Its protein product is CASRSSGRSGEQYF.

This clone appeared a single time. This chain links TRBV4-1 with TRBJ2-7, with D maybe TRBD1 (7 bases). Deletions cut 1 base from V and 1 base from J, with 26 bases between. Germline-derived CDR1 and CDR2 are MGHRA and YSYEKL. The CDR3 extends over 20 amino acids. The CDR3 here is CASSQVRGQGENQWSYEQYF. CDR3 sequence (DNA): TGCGCCAGCAGCCAAGTTCGGGGGCAGGGGGAGAACCAGTGGTCCTACGAGCAGTACTTC.

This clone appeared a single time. DNA of the CDR3: TGTGCCTGGAGTGACAGGGGGCAAAGAAACACCATATATTTT. The encoded protein is CAWSDRGQRNTIYF. V usage is TRBV30 and J usage is TRBJ2-2; 9 positions match TRBD1. Near its end, the DNA agrees better with TRBJ1-3, so the J call may be wrong. This CDR3 has 14 amino acids. The germline CDR1 and CDR2 sequences are GTSNPN and SVGIG (reference sequence).

CDR3 nucleotide sequence: TGCAGTGCTACGCGGGCCGGGGAGCTGTTTTTT. It encodes CSATRAGELFF. The genes are TRBV20-1 and TRBJ2-2; TRBD2 is a possible D gene (5 bases). V dropped 4 bases and J dropped 6 bases, with 6 bases sitting between them. This CDR3 is built from 11 residues. In germline, CDR1 is DFQATT, CDR2 SNEGSKA (reference sequence).

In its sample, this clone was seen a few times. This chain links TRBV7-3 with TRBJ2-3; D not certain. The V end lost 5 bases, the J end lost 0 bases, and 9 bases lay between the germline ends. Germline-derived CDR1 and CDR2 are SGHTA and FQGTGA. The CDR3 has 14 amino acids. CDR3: CASSQMHSTDTQYF. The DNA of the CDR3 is TGTGCCAGCAGCCAAATGCACAGCACAGATACGCAGTATTTT.

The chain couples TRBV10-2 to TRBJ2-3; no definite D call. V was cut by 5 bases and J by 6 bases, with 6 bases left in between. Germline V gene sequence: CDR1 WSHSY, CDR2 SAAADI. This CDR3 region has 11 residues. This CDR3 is CASSFGDTQYF. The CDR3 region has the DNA TGCGCCAGCAGTTTCGGGGATACGCAGTATTTT.

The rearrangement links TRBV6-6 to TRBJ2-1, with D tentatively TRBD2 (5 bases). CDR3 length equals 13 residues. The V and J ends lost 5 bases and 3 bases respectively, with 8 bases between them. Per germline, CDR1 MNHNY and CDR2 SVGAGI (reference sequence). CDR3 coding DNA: TGTGCCAGCAGTCGCCGGGACTACAATGAGCAGTTCTTC. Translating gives CASSRRDYNEQFF.

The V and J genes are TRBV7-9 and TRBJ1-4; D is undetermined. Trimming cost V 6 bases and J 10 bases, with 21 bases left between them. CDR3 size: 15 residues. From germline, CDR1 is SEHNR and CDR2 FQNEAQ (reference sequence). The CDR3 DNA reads TGTGCCAGCAGATCCCGTGGGAACCGAGGGAGAAAACTGTTTTTT. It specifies CASRSRGNRGRKLFF.

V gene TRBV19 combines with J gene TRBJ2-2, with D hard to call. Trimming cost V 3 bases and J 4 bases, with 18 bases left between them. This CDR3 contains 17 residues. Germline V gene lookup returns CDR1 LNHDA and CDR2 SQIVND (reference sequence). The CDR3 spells CASSMDSDTLLTGELFF. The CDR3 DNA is TGTGCCAGTAGTATGGATAGTGACACCCTACTCACCGGGGAGCTGTTTTTT.

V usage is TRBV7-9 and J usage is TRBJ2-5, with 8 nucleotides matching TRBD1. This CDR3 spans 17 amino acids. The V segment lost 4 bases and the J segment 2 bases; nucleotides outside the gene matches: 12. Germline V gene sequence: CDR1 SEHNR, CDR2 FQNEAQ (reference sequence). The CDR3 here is CASSSPGGTGAQETQYF. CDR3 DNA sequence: TGTGCCAGCAGCTCCCCAGGAGGGACAGGAGCGCAAGAGACCCAGTACTTC. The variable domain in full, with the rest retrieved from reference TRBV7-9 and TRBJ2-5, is DTGVSQNPRHKITKRGQNVTFRCDPISEHNRLYWYRQTLGQGPEFLTYFQNEAQLEKSRLLSDRFSAERPKGSFSTLEIQRTEQGDSAMYLCASSSPGGTGAQETQYFGPGTRLLVL.

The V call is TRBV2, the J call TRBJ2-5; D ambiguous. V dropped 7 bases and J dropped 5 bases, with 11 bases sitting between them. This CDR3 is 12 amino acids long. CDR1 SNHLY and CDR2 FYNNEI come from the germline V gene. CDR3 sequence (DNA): TGTGCCAGCATGTGGAGTGGGGAGACCCAGTACTTC. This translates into CASMWSGETQYF. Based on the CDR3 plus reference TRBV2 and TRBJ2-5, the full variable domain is EPEVTQTPSHQVTQMGQEVILRCVPISNHLYFYWYRQILGQKVEFLVSFYNNEISEKSEIFDDQFSVERPDGSNFTLKIRSTKLEDSAMYFCASMWSGETQYFGPGTRLLVL.

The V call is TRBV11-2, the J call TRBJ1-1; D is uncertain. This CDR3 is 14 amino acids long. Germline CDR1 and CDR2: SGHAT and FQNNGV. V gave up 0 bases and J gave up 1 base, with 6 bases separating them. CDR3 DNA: TGTGCCAGCAGCTTAGAGGGCCAGAACACTGAAGCTTTCTTT. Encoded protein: CASSLEGQNTEAFF.

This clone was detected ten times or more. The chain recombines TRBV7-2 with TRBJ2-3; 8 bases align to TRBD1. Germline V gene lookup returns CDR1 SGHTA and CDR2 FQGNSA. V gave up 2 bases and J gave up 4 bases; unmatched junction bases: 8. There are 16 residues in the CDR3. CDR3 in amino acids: CASSLSGRGLADTQYF. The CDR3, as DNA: TGTGCCAGCAGCTTAAGTGGCAGGGGGCTGGCAGATACGCAGTATTTT.

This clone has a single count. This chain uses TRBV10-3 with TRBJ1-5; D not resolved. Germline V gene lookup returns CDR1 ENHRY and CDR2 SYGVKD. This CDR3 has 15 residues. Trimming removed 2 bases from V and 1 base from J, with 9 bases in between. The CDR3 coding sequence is TGTGCCATCAGTGAGAGAGGGTACAGCAATCAGCCCCAGCATTTT. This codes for CAISERGYSNQPQHF.

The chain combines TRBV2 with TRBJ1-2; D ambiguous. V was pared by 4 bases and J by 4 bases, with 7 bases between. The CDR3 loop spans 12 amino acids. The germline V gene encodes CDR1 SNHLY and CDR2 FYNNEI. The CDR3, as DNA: TGTGCCAGCAGTGGAGGGCCCTATGGCTACACCTTC. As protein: CASSGGPYGYTF.

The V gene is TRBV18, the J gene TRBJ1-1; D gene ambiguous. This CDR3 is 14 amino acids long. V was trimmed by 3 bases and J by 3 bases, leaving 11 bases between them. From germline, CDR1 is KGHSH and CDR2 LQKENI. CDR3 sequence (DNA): TGTGCCAGCTCACCCAATACTGGGGACACTGAAGCTTTCTTT. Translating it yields CASSPNTGDTEAFF. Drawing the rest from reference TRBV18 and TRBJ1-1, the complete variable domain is NAGVMQNPRHLVRRRGQEARLRCSPMKGHSHVYWYRQLPEEGLKFMVYLQKENIIDESGMPKERFSAEFPKEGPSILRIQQVVRGDSAAYFCASSPNTGDTEAFFGQGTRLTVV.

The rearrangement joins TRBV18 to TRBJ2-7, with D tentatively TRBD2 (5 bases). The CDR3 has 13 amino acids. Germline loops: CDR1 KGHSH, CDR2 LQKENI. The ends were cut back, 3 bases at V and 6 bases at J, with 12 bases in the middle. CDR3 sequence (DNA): TGTGCCAGCTCACCCTACACTAGTTCCGAGCAGTACTTC. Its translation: CASSPYTSSEQYF.

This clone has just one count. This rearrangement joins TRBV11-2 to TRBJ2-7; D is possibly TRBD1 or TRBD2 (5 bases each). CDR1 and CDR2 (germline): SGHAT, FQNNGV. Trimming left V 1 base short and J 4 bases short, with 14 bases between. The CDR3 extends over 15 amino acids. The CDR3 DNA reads TGTGCCAGCAGCTTAGTTCGGGCAGGGACGTACGAGCAGTACTTC. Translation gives CASSLVRAGTYEQYF.

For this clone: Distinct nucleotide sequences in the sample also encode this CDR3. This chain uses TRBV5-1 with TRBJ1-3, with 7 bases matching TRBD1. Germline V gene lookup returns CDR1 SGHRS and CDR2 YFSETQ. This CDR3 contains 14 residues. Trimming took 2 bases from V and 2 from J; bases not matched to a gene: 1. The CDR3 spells CASSLGTAGNTIYF. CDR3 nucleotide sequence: TGCGCCAGCAGCTTAGGGACAGCTGGAAACACCATATATTTT. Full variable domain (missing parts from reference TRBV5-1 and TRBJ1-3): KAGVTQTPRYLIKTRGQQVTLSCSPISGHRSVSWYQQTPGQGLQFLFEYFSETQRNKGNFPGRFSGRQFSNSRSEMNVSTLELGDSALYLCASSLGTAGNTIYFGEGSWLTVV.

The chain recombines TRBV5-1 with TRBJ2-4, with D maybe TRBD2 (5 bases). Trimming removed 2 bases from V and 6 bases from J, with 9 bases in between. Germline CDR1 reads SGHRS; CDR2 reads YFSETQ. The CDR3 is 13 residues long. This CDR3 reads CASSFTGSNIQYF. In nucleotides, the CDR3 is TGCGCCAGCAGCTTCACGGGATCAAACATTCAGTACTTC.

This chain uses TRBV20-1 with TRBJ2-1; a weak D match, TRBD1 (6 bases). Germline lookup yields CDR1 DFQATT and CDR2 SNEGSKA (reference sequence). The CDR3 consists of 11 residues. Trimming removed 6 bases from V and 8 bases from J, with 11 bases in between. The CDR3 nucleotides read TGCAGTGCGTATCAGGGGCATGAGCAGTTCTTC. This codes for CSAYQGHEQFF.

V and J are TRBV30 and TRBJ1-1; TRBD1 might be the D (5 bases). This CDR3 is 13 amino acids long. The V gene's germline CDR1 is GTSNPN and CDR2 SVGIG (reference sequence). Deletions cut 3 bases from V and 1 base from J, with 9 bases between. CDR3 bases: TGTGCCTGGAGAGGAAGGGGGAACACTGAAGCTTTCTTT. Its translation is CAWRGRGNTEAFF.